This T cell receptor (beta chain) was sequenced for a study of blood T cell repertoires in COVID-19. Study-wide background: Specimens from acute and convalescent COVID-19 originated in the United States, Italy and Spain. In each case, the material was cDNA or gDNA derived from T cells, B-cell-depleted T cells, or PBMCs.

Authors' data handling: Quantification of nucleated cells was approximated via reference gene primer amplification. Using immunoSEQ multiplex PCR, the repertoire was profiled, and TCRdb retains in-frame clones only, with some absent. The V and J calls and clone size were taken over from that table, and D and trimming were inferred from the DNA. Of over 200,000 clones in the sample, 70% to 90% were seen once. The sequence came from a man in his forties with acute or convalescent COVID-19. The sequenced material came from peripheral blood.

The CDR3 region is CASSQGDWQGNEQFF. CDR3 coding DNA: TGCGCCAGCAGCCAAGGGGACTGGCAGGGCAATGAGCAGTTCTTC. The chain recombines TRBV4-1 with TRBJ2-1; D perhaps matches TRBD2 (6 bases). The germline V gene encodes CDR1 MGHRA and CDR2 YSYEKL. This CDR3 is built from 15 residues. With 1 base removed from V and 6 bases from J, the gap between germline ends came to 13 bases.